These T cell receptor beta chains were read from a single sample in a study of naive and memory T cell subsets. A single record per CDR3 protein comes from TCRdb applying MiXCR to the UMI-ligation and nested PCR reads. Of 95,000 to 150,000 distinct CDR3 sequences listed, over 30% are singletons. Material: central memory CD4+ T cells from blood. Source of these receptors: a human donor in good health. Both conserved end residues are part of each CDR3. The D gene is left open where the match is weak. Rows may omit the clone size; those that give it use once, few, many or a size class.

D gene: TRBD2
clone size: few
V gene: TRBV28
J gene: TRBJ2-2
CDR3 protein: CASRVPPRSGRAGELFF
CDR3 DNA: TGTGCCAGCAGGGTCCCCCCCCGAAGCGGGAGGGCCGGGGAGCTGTTTTTT

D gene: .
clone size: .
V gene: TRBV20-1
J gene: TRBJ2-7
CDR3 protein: CSVSASSYEQYF
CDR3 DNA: TGCAGTGTAAGCGCTAGCTCCTACGAGCAGTACTTC

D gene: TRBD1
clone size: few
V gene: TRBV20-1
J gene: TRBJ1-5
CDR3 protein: CSARDREGASNQPQHF
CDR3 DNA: TGCAGTGCTAGAGATCGGGAGGGGGCGAGCAATCAGCCCCAGCATTTT

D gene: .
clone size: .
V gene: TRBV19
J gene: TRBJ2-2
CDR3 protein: CASSSQGGDLFTGELFF
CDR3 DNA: TGTGCCAGTAGCTCACAAGGGGGGGACTTGTTCACCGGGGAGCTGTTTTTT

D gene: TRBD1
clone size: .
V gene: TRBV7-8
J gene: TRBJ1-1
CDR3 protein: CASRQPTGATNTEAFF
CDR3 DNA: TGTGCCAGCAGACAACCGACAGGGGCGACGAACACTGAAGCTTTCTTT

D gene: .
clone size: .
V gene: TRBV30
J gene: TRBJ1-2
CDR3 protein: CAFPSGRANYGYTF
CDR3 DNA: TGTGCCTTCCCTTCAGGGCGGGCGAACTATGGCTACACCTTC

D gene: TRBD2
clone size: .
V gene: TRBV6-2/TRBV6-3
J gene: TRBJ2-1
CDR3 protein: CASSYPTSGSLGEQFF
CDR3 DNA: TGTGCCAGCAGTTACCCCACTAGCGGGAGTTTAGGTGAGCAGTTCTTC

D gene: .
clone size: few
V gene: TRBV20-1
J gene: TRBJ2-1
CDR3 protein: CSAMGLIEQFF
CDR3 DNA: TGCAGTGCCATGGGCCTAATTGAGCAGTTCTTC

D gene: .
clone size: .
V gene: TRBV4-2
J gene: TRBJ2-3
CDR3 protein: CASSQDPAVSYTQYF
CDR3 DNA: TGTGCCAGCAGCCAAGATCCGGCGGTTTCCTATACGCAGTATTTT

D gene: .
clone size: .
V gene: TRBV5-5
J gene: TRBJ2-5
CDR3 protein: CASSLVFPQETQYF
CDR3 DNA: TGTGCCAGCAGCTTGGTGTTTCCGCAAGAGACCCAGTACTTC

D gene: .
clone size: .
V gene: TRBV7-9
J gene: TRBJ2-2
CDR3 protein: CASSLAKFPGRENTGELFF
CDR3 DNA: TGTGCCAGCAGCTTAGCTAAATTCCCGGGACGGGAGAACACCGGGGAGCTGTTTTTT

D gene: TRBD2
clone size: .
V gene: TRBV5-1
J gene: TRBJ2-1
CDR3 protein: CASSLVGTSYNEQFF
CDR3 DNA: TGCGCCAGCAGCTTGGTCGGGACTAGCTACAATGAGCAGTTCTTC

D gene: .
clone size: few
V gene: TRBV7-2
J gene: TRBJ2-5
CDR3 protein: CASSLGGAGGETQYF
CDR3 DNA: TGTGCCAGCAGCTTAGGAGGGGCAGGGGGGGAGACCCAGTACTTC

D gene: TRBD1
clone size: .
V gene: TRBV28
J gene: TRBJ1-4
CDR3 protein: CASSLIRGEREKLFF
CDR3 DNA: TGTGCCAGCAGTCTTATCAGGGGGGAGAGGGAAAAACTGTTTTTT

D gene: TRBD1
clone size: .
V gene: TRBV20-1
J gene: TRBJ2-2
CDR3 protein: CSARATPDRERASTGELFF
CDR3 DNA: TGCAGTGCTAGAGCCACCCCGGACAGGGAAAGGGCGAGCACCGGGGAGCTGTTTTTT